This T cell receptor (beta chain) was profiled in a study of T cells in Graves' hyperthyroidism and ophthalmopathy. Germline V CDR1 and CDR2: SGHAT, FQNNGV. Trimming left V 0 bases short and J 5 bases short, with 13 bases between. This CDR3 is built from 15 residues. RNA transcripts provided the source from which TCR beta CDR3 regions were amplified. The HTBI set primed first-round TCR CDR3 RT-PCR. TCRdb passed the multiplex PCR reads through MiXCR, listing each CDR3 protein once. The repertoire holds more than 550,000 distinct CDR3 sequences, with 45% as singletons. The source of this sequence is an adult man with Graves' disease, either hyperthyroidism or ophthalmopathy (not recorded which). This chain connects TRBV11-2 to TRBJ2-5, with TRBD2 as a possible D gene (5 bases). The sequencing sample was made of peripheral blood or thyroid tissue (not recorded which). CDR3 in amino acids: CASSLEPAKRETQYF. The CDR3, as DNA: TGTGCCAGCAGCTTAGAGCCGGCGAAGCGGGAGACCCAGTACTTC.